The 21 T cell receptor beta chains below come from one sample, sequenced in a study of a mutant IDH1 vaccine in newly diagnosed glioma. Libraries were prepared by immunoSEQ multiplex PCR; TCRdb keeps only in-frame clonotypes and omits some of them. In the table there are 55,000 to 65,000 clones, 75% of which are singletons. Time point specified: week 47, end of study. Doses consisted of 300 ug of mutant IDH1 20-mer peptide each, paired with topical imiquimod. These receptors' targets are unknown. The material was PBMCs, obtained from a glioma patient whose treatment included an IDH1 peptide vaccine. The receptors were sampled from a man aged 50 to 60 with glioma.

This chain connects TRBV6-5 to TRBJ1-1, with D uncertain. Trimming left V 2 bases short and J 1 base short, with 11 bases between. Germline CDR1 and CDR2: MNHEY and SVGAGI. CDR3 length: 15 residues. CDR3 nucleotides: TGTGCCAGCAGTTACGGAAGGGCATCGAACACTGAAGCTTTCTTT. It translates to CASSYGRASNTEAFF.

A few counts support this clone. The chain combines TRBV5-1 with TRBJ1-1; D possibly corresponds to TRBD1 (6 bases). CDR3 length equals 14 residues. Germline-derived CDR1 and CDR2 are SGHRS and YFSETQ. Trimming stripped 6 bases from V and 3 bases from J, with 15 bases between. The CDR3 is CASKIQGMDTEAFF. CDR3 in DNA: TGCGCCAGCAAGATACAGGGTATGGACACTGAAGCTTTCTTT.

This chain uses TRBV5-1 with TRBJ2-2, with 10 bases identical to TRBD1. There are 18 residues in the CDR3. After removal of 1 base from V and 4 bases from J, the junction contained 10 bases not matched to a gene. Per germline, CDR1 SGHRS and CDR2 YFSETQ. CDR3 protein: CASSLLGQGTPGTGELFF. CDR3 bases: TGCGCCAGCAGCTTGTTGGGACAGGGGACCCCAGGCACCGGGGAGCTGTTTTTT.

The J gene is TRBJ1-2, the V gene TRBV15; no definite D call. The CDR3 length is 12 residues. Germline V lookup: CDR1 LNHNV, CDR2 YYDKDF (reference sequence). The V end lost 0 bases, the J end lost 1 base, and 0 bases lay between the germline ends. The CDR3 protein is CATSRDNYGYTF. The DNA for the CDR3 is TGTGCCACCAGCAGAGATAACTATGGCTACACCTTC.

The chain employs TRBV2 and TRBJ2-1, with 10 bases that match TRBD1. After removal of 4 bases from V and 12 bases from J, the junction contained 9 bases not matched to a gene. The CDR3 runs 14 residues. CDR1 is SNHLY and CDR2 is FYNNEI in the germline V gene. CDR3 sequence reads: CASSGGQGHVSQFF. The CDR3 DNA follows: TGTGCCAGCAGTGGGGGACAGGGGCATGTGTCGCAGTTCTTC.

This clone was recorded once. The chain combines TRBV6-5 with TRBJ2-1; TRBD2 might be the D (6 bases). Trimming shortened V by 6 bases and J by 10 bases, and 10 bases separated the two germline ends. Germline CDR1 and CDR2: MNHEY and SVGAGI. This CDR3 is 11 amino acids long. CDR3 in DNA: TGTGCCAGCAGCCGACTAGAAGAGCAGTTCTTC. Amino acids: CASSRLEEQFF.

Relative to its sample, this clone is medium-sized. The chain couples TRBV2 to TRBJ1-2; D might be TRBD1 (5 bases). CDR1 is SNHLY, CDR2 FYNNEI, per germline. CDR3 length: 15 residues. V lost 7 bases and J 4 bases, leaving 19 bases between the germline ends. CDR3 region: CASTVGQSRIYGYTF. Here the CDR3 DNA reads TGTGCCAGCACAGTCGGACAATCGAGGATCTATGGCTACACCTTC.

The chain recombines TRBV30 with TRBJ2-7; the match to TRBD1 covers 7 bases. CDR1 is GTSNPN and CDR2 is SVGIG in the germline V gene (reference sequence). CDR3 length: 15 amino acids. The V segment lost 2 bases and the J segment 0 bases; nucleotides outside the gene matches: 7. The CDR3 spells CAWSPATGSSYEQYF. As DNA, the CDR3 is TGTGCCTGGAGTCCCGCGACAGGGAGCTCCTACGAGCAGTACTTC. Full variable domain (remainder filled in from reference TRBV30 and TRBJ2-7): SQTIHQWPATLVQPVGSPLSLECTVEGTSNPNLYWYRQAAGRGLQLLFYSVGIGQISSEVPQNLSASRPQDRQFILSSKKLLLSDSGFYLCAWSPATGSSYEQYFGPGTRLTVT.

The chain carries TRBV25-1 and TRBJ2-2, with no clear D. The CDR3 covers 13 residues. V lost 5 bases to trimming and J lost 4 bases, with 8 bases between them. Germline CDR1 and CDR2: MGHDK and SYGVNS. CDR3 sequence reads: CASSPDPTGELFF. Written as DNA, the CDR3 is TGTGCCAGCAGTCCGGACCCCACCGGGGAGCTGTTTTTT.

This chain joins TRBV28 and TRBJ1-5, with D possibly TRBD1 on 5 matching bases. Germline-derived CDR1 and CDR2 are MDHEN and SYDVKM. The V and J ends lost 6 bases and 7 bases respectively, with 10 bases between them. The CDR3 contains 12 residues. The CDR3: CASRSGGQPQHF. CDR3 nucleotides: TGTGCCAGCAGATCGGGGGGGCAGCCCCAGCATTTT.

V gene TRBV6-6 combines with J gene TRBJ1-1, with D possibly TRBD1 on 6 matching bases. The CDR3 is 13 residues long. Trimming removed 6 bases at V and 1 base at J, with 9 bases between. CDR1 is MNHNY, CDR2 SVGAGI, per germline (reference sequence). DNA of the CDR3: TGTGCCAGCAGATCGACAGGGAACACTGAAGCTTTCTTT. It codes for CASRSTGNTEAFF.

This chain links TRBV6-5 with TRBJ2-1, with no clear D. The CDR3 has 13 amino acids. V lost 7 bases, J lost 5 bases, and 12 bases lay in between. Germline loops: CDR1 MNHEY, CDR2 SVGAGI. CDR3 in amino acids: CASMHPMNNEQFF. DNA of the CDR3: TGTGCCAGCATGCACCCCATGAACAATGAGCAGTTCTTC.

The rearrangement links TRBV9 to TRBJ1-4, with a tentative D call TRBD1 (5 bases). V gave up 2 bases and J gave up 4 bases, with 12 bases separating them. The CDR3 length is 15 residues. Per germline, CDR1 SGDLS and CDR2 YYNGEE. The CDR3 reads CASSVYGQGNEKLFF. The CDR3 DNA reads as TGTGCCAGCAGCGTTTACGGGCAGGGTAATGAAAAACTGTTTTTT.

This chain links TRBV27 with TRBJ1-2, with 9 bases lining up with TRBD1. The germline CDR1 and CDR2 sequences are MNHEY and SMNVEV (reference sequence). V dropped 5 bases and J dropped 7; count of bases not matched to a gene: 8. This CDR3 comprises 14 residues. CDR3 protein: CASSLRGQGTGYTF. CDR3 coding DNA: TGTGCCAGCAGTCTTCGGGGACAGGGAACTGGCTACACCTTC.

The chain's CDR3 is CASSVEGSGDEQFF. DNA of the CDR3: TGTGCCAGCAGCGTAGAAGGTAGCGGGGATGAGCAGTTCTTC. V gene TRBV9 combines with J gene TRBJ2-1, with 8 bases aligning to TRBD2. The CDR3 sequence is 14 residues long. Germline loops: CDR1 SGDLS, CDR2 YYNGEE. V was pared by 0 bases and J by 8 bases, with 4 bases of the junction left unmatched.

V is TRBV27 and J is TRBJ1-1; no clear D. The CDR3 is 14 amino acids. CDR1 is MNHEY, CDR2 SMNVEV, per germline (reference sequence). V was cut by 5 bases and J by 3 bases, with 13 bases left in between. The CDR3: CASSPLYEYTEAFF. The CDR3 nucleotides read TGTGCCAGCAGTCCCCTCTACGAGTACACTGAAGCTTTCTTT.

The chain uses TRBV6-5 and TRBJ1-1, with a weak D call TRBD1 (6 bases). The CDR3 runs to 13 residues. Trimming took off 8 bases at V and 1 base at J, with 11 bases between the two ends. The germline V gene has CDR1 MNHEY and CDR2 SVGAGI. The CDR3 here is CASRPRGNTEAFF. The CDR3 DNA reads TGTGCCAGCCGACCCAGGGGGAACACTGAAGCTTTCTTT.

The CDR3 DNA reads as TGTGCCAGCAGCACCACCAGGGGTTTCGAGCAGTACTTC. This encodes CASSTTRGFEQYF. The J gene is TRBJ2-7, the V gene TRBV2, with TRBD1 as a possible D gene (6 bases). Deletions cut 6 bases from V and 6 bases from J, with 15 bases between. CDR3 length: 13 amino acids. The V gene's germline CDR1 is SNHLY and CDR2 FYNNEI.

V is TRBV29-1 and J is TRBJ2-3; possibly TRBD2 for D (6 bases). V was cut by 4 bases and J by 4 bases, with 9 bases left in between. Per germline, CDR1 SQVTM and CDR2 ANQGSEA. This CDR3 contains 12 residues. CDR3 amino acids: CSVGRRADTQYF. CDR3 DNA: TGCAGCGTTGGGAGGAGGGCAGATACGCAGTATTTT.

CDR3 sequence: CASSLRTSGSTDTQYF. CDR3 coding DNA: TGTGCCAGCAGCCTCAGGACTAGCGGAAGCACAGATACGCAGTATTTT. The chain recombines TRBV7-2 with TRBJ2-3, with 10 bases that match TRBD2. CDR1 and CDR2 (germline): SGHTA, FQGNSA. After removal of 5 bases from V and 0 bases from J, the junction contained 5 bases not matched to a gene. The length of the CDR3 is 16 residues.

In DNA, the CDR3 is TGTGCCAGCAGCTTGGGACAGCCTAACACTGAAGCTTTCTTT. Its protein product is CASSLGQPNTEAFF. V gene TRBV5-6 combines with J gene TRBJ1-1; a weak D match, TRBD1 (5 bases). CDR3 length equals 14 residues. CDR1 and CDR2 from the germline V gene are SGHDT and YYEEEE. Trimming removed 0 bases from V and 2 bases from J, with 8 bases in between.